This is a list of T cell receptor beta chains from one sample in a study of T cells in Graves' hyperthyroidism and ophthalmopathy. TCRdb reanalysed the multiplex PCR reads using MiXCR and keeps one entry per CDR3 protein. Of 600,000 to 900,000 distinct CDR3 sequences listed, 15% to 20% are singletons. The sample taken for sequencing was blood. These receptor sequences come from a man between 18 and 35 years old with Graves' hyperthyroidism. CDR3s include the opening cysteine and the closing phenylalanine or tryptophan. Each record gives: V gene, D gene, J gene, clone size, CDR3 DNA, CDR3 protein. The D gene is left open where the match is weak. Clone size is not always given. Where it is, it says once, few, many or a class for expanded clones.

V gene: TRBV6-1; D gene: TRBD1; J gene: TRBJ2-1; clone size: many; CDR3 DNA: TGTGCCAGCAGTGGAAACGACAGGGGGCAGTTCTTC; CDR3 protein: CASSGNDRGQFF
V gene: TRBV5-4; D gene: -; J gene: TRBJ2-1; clone size: many; CDR3 DNA: TGTGCCAGCAGCCGGGGCTGGGCTTACAATGAGCAGTTCTTC; CDR3 protein: CASSRGWAYNEQFF
V gene: TRBV6-1; D gene: TRBD2; J gene: TRBJ2-7; clone size: many; CDR3 DNA: TGTGCCAGCAGTTCGCCTAGCGGGAGGCAGGGGTACGAGCAGTACTTC; CDR3 protein: CASSSPSGRQGYEQYF
V gene: TRBV12-5; D gene: -; J gene: TRBJ2-1; clone size: few; CDR3 DNA: TGTGCTAGTGGTGCTGGACAACACAATGAGCAGTTCTTC; CDR3 protein: CASGAGQHNEQFF
V gene: TRBV7-9; D gene: -; J gene: TRBJ2-1; clone size: -; CDR3 DNA: TGTGCCAGCAGCCCCCAGACTGCCTCTGGCTCCTACAATGAGCAGTTCTTC; CDR3 protein: CASSPQTASGSYNEQFF
V gene: TRBV7-2; D gene: -; J gene: TRBJ2-2; clone size: -; CDR3 DNA: TGTGCCAGCAGCTTAGATAAGACCGGGGAGCTGTTTTTT; CDR3 protein: CASSLDKTGELFF
V gene: TRBV3-2; D gene: -; J gene: TRBJ2-1; clone size: -; CDR3 DNA: TGTGCCAGCATTCTAACTAGCGGGAGGGCCTTAGACAATGAGCAGTTCTTC; CDR3 protein: CASILTSGRALDNEQFF
V gene: TRBV18; D gene: TRBD1; J gene: TRBJ1-4; clone size: -; CDR3 DNA: TGTGCCAGCTCACCAAACAGGGGGCTCGGGGAAAAACTGTTTTTT; CDR3 protein: CASSPNRGLGEKLFF
V gene: TRBV5-1; D gene: TRBD2; J gene: TRBJ2-1; clone size: few; CDR3 DNA: TGCGCCAGCAGCCCTAGTCTAGCGGGCTCAAATGAGCAGTTCTTC; CDR3 protein: CASSPSLAGSNEQFF
V gene: TRBV30; D gene: -; J gene: TRBJ2-7; clone size: -; CDR3 DNA: TGTGCCTGGACAAGGGTGGGAGAGCAGTACTTC; CDR3 protein: CAWTRVGEQYF
V gene: TRBV19; D gene: -; J gene: TRBJ2-7; clone size: -; CDR3 DNA: TGTGCCACTTCCTCGACAGCTCCGGGAGAGCAGTACTTC; CDR3 protein: CATSSTAPGEQYF
V gene: TRBV6-2/TRBV6-3; D gene: TRBD2; J gene: TRBJ2-3; clone size: many; CDR3 DNA: TGTGCCAGCAGGCTAACTAGCGCTAGCACAGATACGCAGTATTTT; CDR3 protein: CASRLTSASTDTQYF
V gene: TRBV3-1; D gene: TRBD1; J gene: TRBJ2-4; clone size: -; CDR3 DNA: TGTGCCAGCAGCCTAAGGGGGCAGGGTGGAAACATTCAGTACTTC; CDR3 protein: CASSLRGQGGNIQYF
V gene: TRBV27; D gene: -; J gene: TRBJ2-7; clone size: many; CDR3 DNA: TGTGCCAGCAGGCTGAAGGGGGGATCCCATGCCTACGAGCAGTACTTC; CDR3 protein: CASRLKGGSHAYEQYF
V gene: TRBV15; D gene: TRBD2; J gene: TRBJ2-3; clone size: few; CDR3 DNA: TGTGCCACCAGCAGCACAGCGGGGCTCACAGATACGCAGTATTTT; CDR3 protein: CATSSTAGLTDTQYF
V gene: TRBV20-1; D gene: -; J gene: TRBJ2-3; clone size: many; CDR3 DNA: TGCAGTGCCTGGGGGAAGGGGGACACAGATACGCAGTATTTT; CDR3 protein: CSAWGKGDTDTQYF
V gene: TRBV7-2; D gene: -; J gene: TRBJ1-5; clone size: -; CDR3 DNA: TGTGCCAGCAGCGTAAAGGGGGGCAATCAGCCCCAGCATTTT; CDR3 protein: CASSVKGGNQPQHF
V gene: TRBV14; D gene: -; J gene: TRBJ2-7; clone size: few; CDR3 DNA: TGTGCCAGCAGCCGGTCAGGGATGGAACAGTACTTC; CDR3 protein: CASSRSGMEQYF
V gene: TRBV7-9; D gene: TRBD2; J gene: TRBJ2-7; clone size: few; CDR3 DNA: TGTGCCAGCAGCTTAGTACCCTACGGGAGGGTTGGCCGCGAGCAGTACTTC; CDR3 protein: CASSLVPYGRVGREQYF
V gene: TRBV4-1; D gene: TRBD2; J gene: TRBJ2-7; clone size: -; CDR3 DNA: TGCGCCAGCAGCCAAGTACCCACTAGCGGGAGGGCCAACGAGCAGTACTTC; CDR3 protein: CASSQVPTSGRANEQYF
V gene: TRBV19; D gene: TRBD1; J gene: TRBJ1-5; clone size: -; CDR3 DNA: TGTGCCAGTAGTCAAGGACAGGGGGTTACCAATCAGCCCCAGCATTTT; CDR3 protein: CASSQGQGVTNQPQHF
V gene: TRBV20-1; D gene: -; J gene: TRBJ1-2; clone size: many; CDR3 DNA: TGCAGTGCTAACGGGGGGGGCGAGGTCTATGGCTACACCTTC; CDR3 protein: CSANGGGEVYGYTF
V gene: TRBV4-3; D gene: TRBD1; J gene: TRBJ2-7; clone size: -; CDR3 DNA: TGCGCCAGCAGCCAAGATCGGACAGGATCCTACGAGCAGTACTTC; CDR3 protein: CASSQDRTGSYEQYF
V gene: TRBV4-1; D gene: TRBD2; J gene: TRBJ2-5; clone size: many; CDR3 DNA: TGCGCCAGCAGCGGGACTAGCGGGAGGGCAGAGACCCAGTACTTC; CDR3 protein: CASSGTSGRAETQYF
V gene: TRBV27; D gene: -; J gene: TRBJ2-1; clone size: many; CDR3 DNA: TGTGCCAGCAGACTCATGAATGAGCAGTTCTTC; CDR3 protein: CASRLMNEQFF
V gene: TRBV12-3/TRBV12-4; D gene: -; J gene: TRBJ2-5; clone size: many; CDR3 DNA: TGTGCCAGCAGCAGCGGGACAGTTGAGACCCAGTACTTC; CDR3 protein: CASSSGTVETQYF
V gene: TRBV19; D gene: -; J gene: TRBJ2-1; clone size: once; CDR3 DNA: TGTGCCAGTAGTGTGGGGGTCCAGCTGAATGAGCAGTTCTTC; CDR3 protein: CASSVGVQLNEQFF
V gene: TRBV27; D gene: -; J gene: TRBJ2-7; clone size: few; CDR3 DNA: TGTGCCAGCAGGGTAGTCTCAGGGGGAAGCGGGCGCTACGAGCAGTACTTC; CDR3 protein: CASRVVSGGSGRYEQYF
V gene: TRBV5-5; D gene: -; J gene: TRBJ2-5; clone size: -; CDR3 DNA: TGTGCCAGCAGCTCGATGGACAGTAATCCTCGGGAGACCCAGTACTTC; CDR3 protein: CASSSMDSNPRETQYF
V gene: TRBV12-3/TRBV12-4; D gene: -; J gene: TRBJ2-1; clone size: many; CDR3 DNA: TGTGCCAGCAGCTCCGCGGGACCTGAGCAGTTCTTC; CDR3 protein: CASSSAGPEQFF
V gene: TRBV7-9; D gene: TRBD2; J gene: TRBJ2-5; clone size: -; CDR3 DNA: TGTGCCAGCAGCTTTAGCGGGAGGTCCTCTTTGTACTTC; CDR3 protein: CASSFSGRSSLYF
V gene: TRBV10-3; D gene: -; J gene: TRBJ2-1; clone size: few; CDR3 DNA: TGTGCCATCAGGCCGGGGGACGCCGGCAATGAGCAGTTCTTC; CDR3 protein: CAIRPGDAGNEQFF
V gene: TRBV19; D gene: TRBD2; J gene: TRBJ2-7; clone size: few; CDR3 DNA: TGTGCCAGTGCCCCGGCTGGGCTAGCGGGTGCCTACGAGCAGTACTTC; CDR3 protein: CASAPAGLAGAYEQYF
V gene: TRBV11-1; D gene: -; J gene: TRBJ2-4; clone size: few; CDR3 DNA: TGTGCCAGCAGTCCTTCGGAAGGAGTAGCCAAAAACATTCAGTACTTC; CDR3 protein: CASSPSEGVAKNIQYF
V gene: TRBV7-2; D gene: TRBD1; J gene: TRBJ1-6; clone size: -; CDR3 DNA: TGTGCCAGCAGCTTAGAGCGACAGGGTTATTCACCCCTCCACTTT; CDR3 protein: CASSLERQGYSPLHF
V gene: TRBV29-1; D gene: -; J gene: TRBJ2-3; clone size: few; CDR3 DNA: TGCAGCGTTGTAAGGGAAAGGACAGATACGCAGTATTTT; CDR3 protein: CSVVRERTDTQYF
V gene: TRBV3-1; D gene: -; J gene: TRBJ2-7; clone size: many; CDR3 DNA: TGTGCCAGCAGCCAAGAGGTCGACGAGCAGTACTTC; CDR3 protein: CASSQEVDEQYF
V gene: TRBV4-1; D gene: -; J gene: TRBJ1-5; clone size: few; CDR3 DNA: TGCGCCAGCAGCCACCCAGGGTATAATCAGCCCCAGCATTTT; CDR3 protein: CASSHPGYNQPQHF
V gene: TRBV7-9; D gene: -; J gene: TRBJ2-5; clone size: -; CDR3 DNA: TGTGCCAGCAGAACAGGTTACGAGACCCAGTACTTC; CDR3 protein: CASRTGYETQYF
V gene: TRBV10-3; D gene: -; J gene: TRBJ1-2; clone size: many; CDR3 DNA: TGTGCCATCAGTGCTCGGGACAAGGACGGCTACACCTTC; CDR3 protein: CAISARDKDGYTF
V gene: TRBV12-3/TRBV12-4; D gene: TRBD2; J gene: TRBJ2-7; clone size: many; CDR3 DNA: TGTGCCAGCAGTTTGGCTAGCGGGACTGACACCCACTACGAGCAGTACTTC; CDR3 protein: CASSLASGTDTHYEQYF
V gene: TRBV5-4; D gene: -; J gene: TRBJ2-5; clone size: few; CDR3 DNA: TGTGCCAGCAGCTCCGGGACCCGGCGGCAACAAGAGACCCAGTACTTC; CDR3 protein: CASSSGTRRQQETQYF
V gene: TRBV28; D gene: TRBD1; J gene: TRBJ2-7; clone size: many; CDR3 DNA: TGTGCCAGCAGTTTCCCGGGACAGCACTACGAGCAGTACTTC; CDR3 protein: CASSFPGQHYEQYF
V gene: TRBV10-3; D gene: TRBD2; J gene: TRBJ2-7; clone size: many; CDR3 DNA: TGTGCCATCAGCCGACTAGCGGGAGATGTCAGCTACGAGCAGTACTTC; CDR3 protein: CAISRLAGDVSYEQYF
V gene: TRBV7-2; D gene: -; J gene: TRBJ1-5; clone size: -; CDR3 DNA: TGTGCCAGCAGCTTAGCGGGGGCTCATCAGCCCCAGCATTTT; CDR3 protein: CASSLAGAHQPQHF
V gene: TRBV27; D gene: -; J gene: TRBJ2-7; clone size: few; CDR3 DNA: TGTGCCAGCAGTTTAGTGGGGGAGGTGGCGTACGAGCAGTACTTC; CDR3 protein: CASSLVGEVAYEQYF
V gene: TRBV5-1; D gene: -; J gene: TRBJ2-1; clone size: many; CDR3 DNA: TGCGCCAGCAGCCCCCAGAGGTCCGGGGCCGACTACAATGAGCAGTTCTTC; CDR3 protein: CASSPQRSGADYNEQFF
V gene: TRBV2; D gene: TRBD1; J gene: TRBJ2-7; clone size: -; CDR3 DNA: TGTGCCAGCAGTACACAAGGGACAGCCTACGAGCAGTACTTC; CDR3 protein: CASSTQGTAYEQYF
V gene: TRBV5-1; D gene: -; J gene: TRBJ2-6; clone size: -; CDR3 DNA: TGCGCCAGCAGCCCAACCTTGGGTACTGGGGCCAACGTCCTGACTTTC; CDR3 protein: CASSPTLGTGANVLTF
V gene: TRBV7-9; D gene: -; J gene: TRBJ2-1; clone size: few; CDR3 DNA: TGTGCCAGCAGCTCGGGACTGGTCTCCTACAATGAGCAGTTCTTC; CDR3 protein: CASSSGLVSYNEQFF